The sequence of this T cell receptor beta chain was determined in a study of T cell repertoires in cytomegalovirus infection. V was pared by 5 bases and J by 5 bases, with 14 bases between. The CDR3 has 13 amino acids. The germline V gene has CDR1 DFQATT and CDR2 SNEGSKA (reference sequence). One entry per CDR3 protein results from TCRdb running MiXCR on the reads. The sample includes 300,000 to 450,000 distinct CDR3 sequences, roughly 18% seen only once; the top ten take 8.7%. The sequence derives from a human donor in good health (CMV status not recorded). Some clones in this sample may be carry-over from other donors' samples. Source material: PBMCs. V and J are TRBV20-1 and TRBJ2-3; tentatively, D is TRBD1 or TRBD2 (5 bases each). CDR3 in DNA: TGCAGTGCTGTGGAAGGGGCGGGAGATACGCAGTATTTT. This gives the protein CSAVEGAGDTQYF.